Below are 3 T cell receptor beta chains sequenced from a single sample in a study of cytomegalovirus exposure and HLA in healthy donors. Use of 60 Vbeta and 13 Jbeta primers characterized the PCR. The method was immunoSEQ multiplex PCR; TCRdb's version includes in-frame clones alone and lacks a portion of them. The sample lists 55,000 to 75,000 clones; more than 70% were seen once. Sequenced: PBMCs. These TCRs come from a young man in good health and CMV-seronegative.

The genes are TRBV5-1 and TRBJ1-2; D may be TRBD1 (6 bases). Looked up from germline, CDR1 is SGHRS and CDR2 is YFSETQ. The CDR3 is 15 residues long. V dropped 3 bases and J dropped 6 bases, with 18 bases sitting between them. This chain's CDR3 is CASSSQVGGPDGYTF. DNA for the CDR3: TGCGCCAGCAGCTCCCAAGTCGGGGGGCCGGATGGCTACACCTTC.

J is TRBJ1-5 and V is TRBV19; D is perhaps TRBD1 (6 bases). CDR3 length: 13 residues. V was clipped by 6 bases and J by 6 bases, with 12 bases between them. CDR1 and CDR2 from the germline V gene are LNHDA and SQIVND (reference sequence). CDR3 amino acids: CASRGTGTQPQHF. CDR3 nucleotides: TGTGCCAGTAGAGGTACAGGGACTCAGCCCCAGCATTTT.

The CDR3 region has the DNA TGTGCCAGTCTAGGGGTTAGCAATCAGCCCCAGCATTTT. Encoded protein: CASLGVSNQPQHF. This sequence joins TRBV19 and TRBJ1-5, with D possibly TRBD1 on 5 matching bases. This CDR3 comprises 13 residues. In germline, CDR1 is LNHDA, CDR2 SQIVND (reference sequence). Trimming removed 8 bases from V and 0 bases from J, with 8 bases in between. Complete variable domain (other parts from reference TRBV19 and TRBJ1-5): DGGITQSPKYLFRKEGQNVTLSCEQNLNHDAMYWYRQDPGQGLRLIYYSQIVNDFQKGDIAEGYSVSREKKESFPLTVTSAQKNPTAFYLCASLGVSNQPQHFGDGTRLSIL.